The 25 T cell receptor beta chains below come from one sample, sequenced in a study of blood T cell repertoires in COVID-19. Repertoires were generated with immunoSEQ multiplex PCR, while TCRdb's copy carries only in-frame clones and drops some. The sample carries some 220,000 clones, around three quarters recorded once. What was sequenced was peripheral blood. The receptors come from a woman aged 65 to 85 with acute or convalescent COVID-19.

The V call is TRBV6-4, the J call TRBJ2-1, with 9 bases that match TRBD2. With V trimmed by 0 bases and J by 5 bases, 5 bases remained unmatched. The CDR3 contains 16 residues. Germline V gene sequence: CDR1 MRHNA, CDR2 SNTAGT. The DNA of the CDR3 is TGTGCCAGCAGTGACTCGAGGACTAGCGTCCACAATGAGCAGTTCTTC. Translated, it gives CASSDSRTSVHNEQFF.

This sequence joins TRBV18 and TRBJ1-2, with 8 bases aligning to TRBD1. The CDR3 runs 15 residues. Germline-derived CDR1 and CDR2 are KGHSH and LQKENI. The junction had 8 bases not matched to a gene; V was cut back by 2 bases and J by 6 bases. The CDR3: CASSPSLTGGDGYTF. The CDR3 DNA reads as TGTGCCAGCTCACCATCCCTTACAGGGGGAGATGGCTACACCTTC.

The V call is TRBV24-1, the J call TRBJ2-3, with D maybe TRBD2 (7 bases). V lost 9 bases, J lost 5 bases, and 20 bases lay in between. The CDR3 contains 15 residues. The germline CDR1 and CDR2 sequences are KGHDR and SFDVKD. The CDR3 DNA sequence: TGTGCCACCGAGGAAGGGGGGGGGCTCGGAGATACGCAGTATTTT. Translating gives CATEEGGGLGDTQYF.

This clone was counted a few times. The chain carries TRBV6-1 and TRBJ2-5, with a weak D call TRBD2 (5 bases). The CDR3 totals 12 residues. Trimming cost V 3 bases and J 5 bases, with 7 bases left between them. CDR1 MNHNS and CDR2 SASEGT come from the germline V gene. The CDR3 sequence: CASSERGETQYF. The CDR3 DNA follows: TGTGCCAGCAGTGAGAGAGGGGAGACCCAGTACTTC.

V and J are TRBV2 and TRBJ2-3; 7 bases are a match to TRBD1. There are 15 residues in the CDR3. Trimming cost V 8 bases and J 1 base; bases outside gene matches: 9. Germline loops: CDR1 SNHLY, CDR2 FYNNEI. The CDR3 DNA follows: TGTGCCAGCCGAGGAGACAGGGTGGGCACAGATACGCAGTATTTT. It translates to CASRGDRVGTDTQYF. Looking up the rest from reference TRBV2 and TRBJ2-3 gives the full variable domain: EPEVTQTPSHQVTQMGQEVILRCVPISNHLYFYWYRQILGQKVEFLVSFYNNEISEKSEIFDDQFSVERPDGSNFTLKIRSTKLEDSAMYFCASRGDRVGTDTQYFGPGTRLTVL.

CDR3 sequence (DNA): TGTGCCAGCAGGGAGGGCCCGACCTACGAGCAGTACGTC. It specifies CASREGPTYEQYV. The chain has TRBV2 and TRBJ2-7; possibly TRBD2 for D (6 bases). V gave up 6 bases and J gave up 2 bases, with 11 bases separating them. The CDR3 runs 13 residues. Germline CDR1 SNHLY, CDR2 FYNNEI.

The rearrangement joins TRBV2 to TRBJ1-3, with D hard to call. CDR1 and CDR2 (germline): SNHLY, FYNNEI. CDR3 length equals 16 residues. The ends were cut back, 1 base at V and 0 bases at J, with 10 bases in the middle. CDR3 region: CASSEEGGYSGNTIYF. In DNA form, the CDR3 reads TGTGCCAGCAGTGAAGAGGGAGGGTACTCTGGAAACACCATATATTTT.

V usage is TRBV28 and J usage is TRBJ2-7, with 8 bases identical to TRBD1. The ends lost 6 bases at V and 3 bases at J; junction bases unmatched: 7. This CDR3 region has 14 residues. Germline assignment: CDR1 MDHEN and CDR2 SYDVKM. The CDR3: CASSPGQDRYEQYV. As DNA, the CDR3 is TGTGCCAGCAGCCCGGGACAGGACCGCTACGAGCAGTACGTC.

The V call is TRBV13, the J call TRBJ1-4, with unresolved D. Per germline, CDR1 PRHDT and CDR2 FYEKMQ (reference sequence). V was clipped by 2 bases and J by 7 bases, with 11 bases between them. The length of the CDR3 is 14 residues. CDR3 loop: CASSLRGVGEKLFF. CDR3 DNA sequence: TGTGCCAGCAGCTTACGCGGGGTGGGTGAAAAACTGTTTTTT.

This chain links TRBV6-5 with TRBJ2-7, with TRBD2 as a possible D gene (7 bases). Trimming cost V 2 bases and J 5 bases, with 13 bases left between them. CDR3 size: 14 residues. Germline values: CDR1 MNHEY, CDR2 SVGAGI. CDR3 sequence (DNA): TGTGCCAGCAGTTACCGCAGGGGAGGGGACGAGCAGTACTTC. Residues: CASSYRRGGDEQYF.

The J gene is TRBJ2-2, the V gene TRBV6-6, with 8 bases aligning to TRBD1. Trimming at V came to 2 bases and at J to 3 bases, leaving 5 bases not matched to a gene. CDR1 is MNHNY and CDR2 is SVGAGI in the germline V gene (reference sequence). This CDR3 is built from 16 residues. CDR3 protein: CASSYGAGGDTGELFF. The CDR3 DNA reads TGTGCCAGCAGTTACGGGGCAGGGGGCGACACCGGGGAGCTGTTTTTT.

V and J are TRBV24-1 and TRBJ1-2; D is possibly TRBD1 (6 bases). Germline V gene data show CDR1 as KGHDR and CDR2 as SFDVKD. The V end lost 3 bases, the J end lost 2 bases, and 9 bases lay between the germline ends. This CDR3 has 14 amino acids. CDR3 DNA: TGTGCCACCAGTGATACCGGGACAAACTATGGCTACACCTTC. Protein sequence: CATSDTGTNYGYTF.

The CDR3 region is CASSPRRGATDTQYF. DNA for the CDR3: TGTGCCAGCAGTCCTCGGCGCGGGGCGACAGATACGCAGTATTTT. The rearrangement links TRBV27 to TRBJ2-3; D is perhaps TRBD2 (6 bases). The CDR3 is made up of 15 amino acids. Germline V gives CDR1 MNHEY, CDR2 SMNVEV (reference sequence). V shed 5 bases and J shed 3 bases, with 15 bases lying between them.

The CDR3 sequence is CARAAGDYGYTF. Written as DNA, the CDR3 is TGTGCCCGGGCTGCCGGGGACTATGGCTACACCTTC. The V call is TRBV30, the J call TRBJ1-2, with D unresolved. The CDR3 spans 12 residues. The germline gives CDR1 GTSNPN, CDR2 SVGIG (reference sequence). The V end lost 8 bases, the J end lost 3 bases, and 13 bases lay between the germline ends.

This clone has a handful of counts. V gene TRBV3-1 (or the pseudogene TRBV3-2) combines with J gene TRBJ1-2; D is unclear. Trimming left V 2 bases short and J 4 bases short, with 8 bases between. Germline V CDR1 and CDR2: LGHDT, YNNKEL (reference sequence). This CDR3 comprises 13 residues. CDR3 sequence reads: CASSQSGSYGYTF. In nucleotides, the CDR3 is TGTGCCAGCAGCCAATCGGGGAGCTATGGCTACACCTTC.

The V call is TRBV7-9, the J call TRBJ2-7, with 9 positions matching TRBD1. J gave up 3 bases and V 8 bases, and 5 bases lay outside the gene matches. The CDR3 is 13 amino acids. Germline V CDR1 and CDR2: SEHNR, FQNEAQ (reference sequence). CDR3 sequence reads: CASSGTGFYEQYF. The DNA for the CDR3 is TGTGCCAGCTCCGGGACAGGGTTCTACGAGCAGTACTTC.

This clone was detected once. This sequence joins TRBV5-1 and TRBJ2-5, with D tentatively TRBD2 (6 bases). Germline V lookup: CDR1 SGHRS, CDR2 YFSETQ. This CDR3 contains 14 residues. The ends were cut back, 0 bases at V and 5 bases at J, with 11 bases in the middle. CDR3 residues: CASSLVGLEETQYF. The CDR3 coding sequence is TGCGCCAGCAGCTTGGTGGGACTGGAGGAGACCCAGTACTTC.

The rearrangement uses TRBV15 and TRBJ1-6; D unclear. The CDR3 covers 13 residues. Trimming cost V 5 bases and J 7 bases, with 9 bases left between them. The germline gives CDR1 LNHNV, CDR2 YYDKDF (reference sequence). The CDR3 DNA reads TGTGCCACCAGCCGCCTGCTAAATTCACCCCTCCACTTT. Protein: CATSRLLNSPLHF.

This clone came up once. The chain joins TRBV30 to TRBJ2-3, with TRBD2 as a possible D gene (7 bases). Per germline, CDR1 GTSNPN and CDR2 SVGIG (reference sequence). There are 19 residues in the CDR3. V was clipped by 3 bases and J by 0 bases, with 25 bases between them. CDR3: CAWSAHRGRGRTSTDTQYF. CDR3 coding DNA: TGTGCCTGGAGCGCGCACAGAGGGCGGGGGCGAACTAGCACAGATACGCAGTATTTT. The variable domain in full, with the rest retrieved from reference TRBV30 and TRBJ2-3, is SQTIHQWPATLVQPVGSPLSLECTVEGTSNPNLYWYRQAAGRGLQLLFYSVGIGQISSEVPQNLSASRPQDRQFILSSKKLLLSDSGFYLCAWSAHRGRGRTSTDTQYFGPGTRLTVL.

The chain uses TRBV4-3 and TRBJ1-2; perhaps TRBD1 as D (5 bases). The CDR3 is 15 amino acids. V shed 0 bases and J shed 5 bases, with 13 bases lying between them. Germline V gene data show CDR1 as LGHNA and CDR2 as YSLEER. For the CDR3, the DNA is TGCGCCAGCAGCCAAGATGCGGGGGGGAGGTATGGCTACACCTTC. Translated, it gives CASSQDAGGRYGYTF.

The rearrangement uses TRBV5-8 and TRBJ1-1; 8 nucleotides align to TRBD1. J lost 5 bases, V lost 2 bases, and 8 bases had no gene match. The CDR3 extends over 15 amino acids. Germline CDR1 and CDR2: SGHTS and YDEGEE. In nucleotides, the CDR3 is TGTGCCAGCAGCTTTGCCCAGGGGGCTAGGACTGAAGCTTTCTTT. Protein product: CASSFAQGARTEAFF.

CDR3: CAWSNLRGQGVNSNQPQHF. CDR3 coding DNA: TGTGCCTGGAGCAATCTGCGGGGACAGGGAGTAAATAGCAATCAGCCCCAGCATTTT. The chain links TRBV30 to TRBJ1-5; 9 bases agree with TRBD1. The V gene's germline CDR1 is GTSNPN and CDR2 SVGIG (reference sequence). The length of the CDR3 is 19 residues. The V and J ends lost 3 bases and 0 bases, in that order; junction bases with no gene match: 15.

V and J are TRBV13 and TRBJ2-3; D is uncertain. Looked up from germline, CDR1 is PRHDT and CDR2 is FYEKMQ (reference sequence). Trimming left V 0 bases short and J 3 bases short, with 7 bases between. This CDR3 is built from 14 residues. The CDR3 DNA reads TGTGCCAGCAGCTTAGGAACTCAAACAGATACGCAGTATTTT. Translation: CASSLGTQTDTQYF.

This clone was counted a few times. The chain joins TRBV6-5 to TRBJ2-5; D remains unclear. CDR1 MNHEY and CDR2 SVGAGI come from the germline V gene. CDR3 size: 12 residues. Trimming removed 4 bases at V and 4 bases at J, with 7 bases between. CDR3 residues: CASSWSRETQYF. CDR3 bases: TGTGCCAGCAGTTGGAGCCGAGAGACCCAGTACTTC.

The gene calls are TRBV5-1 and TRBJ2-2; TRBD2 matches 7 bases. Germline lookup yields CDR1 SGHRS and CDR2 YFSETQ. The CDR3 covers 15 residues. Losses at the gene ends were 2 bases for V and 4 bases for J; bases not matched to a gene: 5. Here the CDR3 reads CASSFGGGSTGELFF. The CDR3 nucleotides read TGCGCCAGCAGCTTCGGCGGGGGATCCACCGGGGAGCTGTTTTTT.